What follows is one T cell receptor beta chain and its context. There is no known antigen for this receptor. At one of its ends the junction is not consistent with the germline gene, which may arise from a read error. Data came from an Illumina HiSeq 1500. TCRdb applied fastp at Q25 and MiXCR to the public reads, then kept only in-frame beta chains. Merged by CDR3 protein, the rows form single entries marked with the most common genes and DNA. This sample has hundreds of thousands of distinct CDR3 sequences in its table, and approximately 29% of those were observed once. The ten largest make up approximately 13% of the sample. Spanning cysteine to phenylalanine, the CDR3 consists of 12 amino acids. Solely the CDR3 DNA is kept, with 36 bases framed from the first base. CDR1 SEHNR and CDR2 FQNEAQ were looked up in the germline V gene (reference sequence). The meaning of the sample's treatment or condition label: in vitro stimulation with specific CMV peptide epitopes to enrich CMV-specific T cells.

This sample stems from a study of T cell repertoires in cytomegalovirus infection (dated by TCRdb to the late 2010s). With regard to the full study: Alongside well-studied HLA-B-restricted epitopes, the peptide stimulations were aimed at recently identified HLA-C-restricted CMV epitopes, whose presentation resists viral immunomodulation. Donor HLA type was relevant to the analysis, as public TCR beta signatures indicated carriage of CMV infection together with the matching HLA type.

Study-wide findings and limitations: In the ex vivo response, HLA-C-restricted CMV-specific TCR beta clonotypes were dominant, and in two of eight donors the single most frequent clonotype came from this HLA-C-restricted group. In both this cohort and an independent approximately 400-donor cohort, the cumulative frequency of public TCR beta family members distinguished carriers of CMV infection plus the relevant HLA type.

The sequence derives from a human donor in good health (CMV status not recorded). Some clones in this sample may be carry-over from other donors' samples. The V and J genes are TRBV7-9 and TRBJ1-1; the D gene is unclear. This specimen was cultured CD8+ T cells from PBMCs, taken from culture after CMV antigen stimulation. For the CDR3, the sequence is CANSLGLTEAFF. DNA sequence: TGTGCCAACAGCTTAGGGTTAACTGAAGCTTTCTTT. Extended through the reference TRBV7-9 and TRBJ1-1 proteins, this CDR3 yields the full variable domain: DTGVSQNPRHKITKRGQNVTFRCDPISEHNRLYWYRQTLGQGPEFLTYFQNEAQLEKSRLLSDRFSAERPKGSFSTLEIQRTEQGDSAMYLCANSLGLTEAFFGQGTRLTVV.